These 17 T cell receptor beta chains were all obtained from the same sample, sequenced in a study of blood T cell repertoires in COVID-19. This table comes from immunoSEQ multiplex PCR, and its TCRdb copy is limited to in-frame clones, with some not included. The data show some 200,000 clones, around 89% seen once. The material sequenced was peripheral blood. The receptors shown here come from a man in his 70s with acute or convalescent COVID-19.

The V gene is TRBV27, the J gene TRBJ2-3, with 7 bases identical to TRBD2. The length of the CDR3 is 15 residues. Germline trimming cut 0 bases from V and 4 bases from J; bases unmatched to any gene: 4. Germline CDR1 and CDR2: MNHEY and SMNVEV (reference sequence). CDR3 amino acids: CASSLSQLAPDTQYF. As DNA, the CDR3 is TGTGCCAGCAGTTTATCGCAACTAGCGCCAGATACGCAGTATTTT.

The chain joins TRBV6-5 to TRBJ1-1, with D possibly TRBD1 on 6 matching bases. The CDR3 is made up of 15 amino acids. V lost 10 bases and J lost 0, with 18 bases in between. The germline V gene has CDR1 MNHEY and CDR2 SVGAGI. The CDR3 DNA follows: TGTGCCATCGCTCGGGACAAAATAATGAACACTGAAGCTTTCTTT. Protein: CAIARDKIMNTEAFF.

The chain has TRBV24-1 and TRBJ2-1, with D tentatively TRBD1 (6 bases). The CDR3 is made up of 14 amino acids. V lost 1 base and J lost 5, with 8 bases in between. Germline lookup yields CDR1 KGHDR and CDR2 SFDVKD. The CDR3 nucleotides are TGTGCCACCAGTGATTTCCGACAGGACAATGAGCAGTTCTTC. It translates to CATSDFRQDNEQFF.

The J gene is TRBJ1-5, the V gene TRBV28, with D possibly matching TRBD1 (6 bases). In germline, CDR1 is MDHEN, CDR2 SYDVKM. Trimming stripped 6 bases from V and 7 bases from J, with 16 bases between. The CDR3 is 14 amino acids. CDR3 nucleotides: TGTGCCAGCAGCTACAGGGATCTTGGGCAGCCCCAGCATTTT. Its translation is CASSYRDLGQPQHF. Combining the CDR3 with reference TRBV28 and TRBJ1-5 gives the whole variable domain DVKVTQSSRYLVKRTGEKVFLECVQDMDHENMFWYRQDPGLGLRLIYFSYDVKMKEKGDIPEGYSVSREKKERFSLILESASTNQTSMYLCASSYRDLGQPQHFGDGTRLSIL.

The genes are TRBV3-1 (or the pseudogene TRBV3-2) and TRBJ1-4; no definite D call. This CDR3 region has 14 residues. The V end lost 2 bases, the J end lost 0 bases, and 4 bases lay between the germline ends. Germline-derived CDR1 and CDR2 are LGHDT and YNNKEL (reference sequence). The CDR3 loop is CASSQTATNEKLFF. DNA for the CDR3: TGTGCCAGCAGCCAAACAGCAACTAATGAAAAACTGTTTTTT.

The chain is built from TRBV27 and TRBJ2-3; TRBD1 might be the D (7 bases). The V gene lost 7 bases and the J gene lost 1 base, with 15 bases spanning the gap. CDR3 size: 15 residues. CDR1 and CDR2 from the germline V gene are MNHEY and SMNVEV (reference sequence). In DNA form, the CDR3 reads TGTGCCAGCACCCCCGGAGGGGGCCGCACAGATACGCAGTATTTT. Its protein is CASTPGGGRTDTQYF.

The chain is built from TRBV25-1 and TRBJ2-3; 13 nucleotides line up with TRBD2. Germline lookup yields CDR1 MGHDK and CDR2 SYGVNS. Trimming removed 3 bases from V and 2 bases from J; junction bases left unmatched: 8. This CDR3 comprises 18 residues. In DNA, the CDR3 is TGTGCCAGCAGTGATCCCGGACTAGCGGGAGTCCCCACAGATACGCAGTATTTT. This gives the protein CASSDPGLAGVPTDTQYF.

The chain employs TRBV24-1 and TRBJ1-5; no clear D gene. Looked up from germline, CDR1 is KGHDR and CDR2 is SFDVKD. The CDR3 runs to 13 residues. Trimming took 7 bases from V and 5 from J, leaving 11 bases between them. CDR3 protein: CATSGVGDQPQHF. CDR3 nucleotide sequence: TGTGCCACCAGCGGGGTAGGCGATCAGCCCCAGCATTTT.

The chain recombines TRBV11-3 with TRBJ2-7, with D perhaps matching TRBD2 (5 bases). Germline lookup yields CDR1 SGHNT and CDR2 YENEEA. This CDR3 region has 16 residues. V gave up 1 base and J gave up 5 bases, with 18 bases separating them. In nucleotides, the CDR3 is TGTGCCAGCAGCTTAGGCCGACGGGATAAATCGGACGAGCAGTACTTC. Translating gives CASSLGRRDKSDEQYF.

V gene TRBV3-1 (or the pseudogene TRBV3-2) combines with J gene TRBJ2-6; 8 bases fit TRBD2. The V and J ends lost 1 base and 2 bases, in that order; junction bases with no gene match: 4. Germline values: CDR1 LGHDT, CDR2 YNNKEL (reference sequence). The CDR3 consists of 17 residues. The CDR3 spells CASSQVIGGAGANVLTF. In DNA, the CDR3 is TGTGCCAGCAGCCAAGTGATCGGGGGGGCTGGGGCCAACGTCCTGACTTTC.

This sequence joins TRBV11-3 and TRBJ2-1; 9 bases are shared with TRBD1. CDR1 is SGHNT, CDR2 YENEEA, per germline. V shed 4 bases, J shed 3 bases, and the junction held 4 bases outside the gene matches. CDR3 length: 15 amino acids. Here the CDR3 reads CASSSRQGDYNEQFF. The CDR3 nucleotides read TGTGCCAGCAGCTCGAGACAGGGGGACTACAATGAGCAGTTCTTC.

CDR3 DNA: TGTGCCAGCAGGTTTACAGGGGCGCACACTGAAGCTTTCTTT. Protein sequence: CASRFTGAHTEAFF. V usage is TRBV27 and J usage is TRBJ1-1; 7 bases line up with TRBD1. Unmatched junction bases numbered 7, after V lost 6 bases and J lost 3 bases. Germline V gene sequence: CDR1 MNHEY, CDR2 SMNVEV (reference sequence). CDR3 size: 14 residues.

V and J are TRBV3-1 (or the pseudogene TRBV3-2) and TRBJ2-2; 8 positions match TRBD1. J gave up 3 bases and V 3 bases, and 0 bases lay outside the gene matches. The length of the CDR3 is 14 residues. Germline V CDR1 and CDR2: LGHDT, YNNKEL (reference sequence). The DNA of the CDR3 is TGTGCCAGCAGCCACAGGGGGCACACCGGGGAGCTGTTTTTT. It is translated as CASSHRGHTGELFF.

This rearrangement joins TRBV7-2 to TRBJ1-1; maybe TRBD1 (5 bases). CDR3 length equals 14 residues. Between the trimmed V and J ends, which lost 3 bases and 0 bases, there was a span of 8 bases. Germline-derived CDR1 and CDR2 are SGHTA and FQGNSA. The CDR3 region is CASSLDNMNTEAFF. The CDR3 DNA reads as TGTGCCAGCAGCTTGGACAACATGAACACTGAAGCTTTCTTT.

The chain uses TRBV7-9 and TRBJ2-1, with no clear D. With 5 bases removed from V and 14 bases from J, the gap between germline ends came to 7 bases. The germline gives CDR1 SEHNR, CDR2 FQNEAQ (reference sequence). This CDR3 spans 9 amino acids. CDR3 DNA: TGTGCCAGCAGCCCCCATGAGTTCTTC. This translates into CASSPHEFF. The full variable domain, rest sourced from reference TRBV7-9 and TRBJ2-1, is DTGVSQNPRHKITKRGQNVTFRCDPISEHNRLYWYRQTLGQGPEFLTYFQNEAQLEKSRLLSDRFSAERPKGSFSTLEIQRTEQGDSAMYLCASSPHEFFGPGTRLTVL.

In this sample, this clone turned up once. The chain recombines TRBV5-1 with TRBJ2-3; maybe TRBD1 (6 bases). This CDR3 has 18 residues. V dropped 1 base and J dropped 3 bases, with 21 bases sitting between them. From germline, CDR1 is SGHRS and CDR2 YFSETQ. The CDR3 bases are TGCGCCAGCAGCTTGACCCCCCCTACAGGGTCAATAACAGATACGCAGTATTTT. This gives the protein CASSLTPPTGSITDTQYF.

The chain combines TRBV7-9 with TRBJ1-1; D remains ambiguous. With 5 bases removed from V and 10 bases from J, the gap between germline ends came to 14 bases. Germline CDR1 reads SEHNR; CDR2 reads FQNEAQ (reference sequence). This CDR3 region has 12 residues. The CDR3 is CASSPVGGIAFF. Here the CDR3 DNA reads TGTGCCAGCAGCCCAGTAGGAGGGATAGCTTTCTTT.